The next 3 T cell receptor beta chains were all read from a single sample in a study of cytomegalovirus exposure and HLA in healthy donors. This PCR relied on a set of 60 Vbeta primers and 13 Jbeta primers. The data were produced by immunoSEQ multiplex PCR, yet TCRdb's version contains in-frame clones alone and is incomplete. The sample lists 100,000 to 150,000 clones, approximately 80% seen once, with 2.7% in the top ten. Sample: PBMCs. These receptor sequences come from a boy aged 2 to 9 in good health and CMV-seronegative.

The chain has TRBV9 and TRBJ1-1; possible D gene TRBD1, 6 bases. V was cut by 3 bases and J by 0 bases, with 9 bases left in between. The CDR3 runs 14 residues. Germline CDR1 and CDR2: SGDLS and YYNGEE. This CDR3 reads CASSATGMNTEAFF. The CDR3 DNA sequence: TGTGCCAGCAGCGCAACAGGGATGAACACTGAAGCTTTCTTT.

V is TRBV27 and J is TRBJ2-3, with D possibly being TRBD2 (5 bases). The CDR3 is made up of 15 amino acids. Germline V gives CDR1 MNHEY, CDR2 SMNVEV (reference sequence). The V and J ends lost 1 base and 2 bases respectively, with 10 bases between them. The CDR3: CASSLWLANTDTQYF. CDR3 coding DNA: TGTGCCAGCAGTTTATGGCTAGCCAACACAGATACGCAGTATTTT.

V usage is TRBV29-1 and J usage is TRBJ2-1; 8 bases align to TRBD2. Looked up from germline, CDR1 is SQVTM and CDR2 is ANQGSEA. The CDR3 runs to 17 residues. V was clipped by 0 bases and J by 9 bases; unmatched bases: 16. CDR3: CSVEDLFGLAVGGEQFF. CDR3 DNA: TGCAGCGTTGAAGATCTATTCGGACTAGCTGTTGGTGGTGAGCAGTTCTTC.